In its sample, the clone carrying this TCR beta chain was seen many times. What it binds is not known. Attached unique molecular identifiers marked individual cDNA molecules. TCRdb analysed the 5' RACE reads with MiXCR anew, one entry per CDR3 protein. Among tens of thousands of distinct CDR3 sequences listed, 8% to 10% were seen once. The data belong to a study of early T cells in non-severe SARS-CoV-2 infection. Study-level information: From unsorted whole blood, bulk RNA was sequenced, and the chains remained unpaired.

Study findings and constraints: VDJdb matches were skewed toward anti-spike CD8 T cell responses.

V lost 3 bases, J lost 1 base, and 3 bases stayed unmatched. This CDR3 comprises 15 residues. The germline CDR1 and CDR2 sequences are LNHDA and SQIVND (reference sequence). The V and J genes are TRBV19 and TRBJ2-3; 8 bases map to TRBD2. Sample: whole blood. The origin of this receptor is an adult who was a healthcare worker with PCR-confirmed SARS-CoV-2 infection or an uninfected control (not recorded which). The CDR3 DNA follows: TGTGCCAGTAGTATTAGTAGCGGGGGCACAGATACGCAGTATTTT. It yields the protein CASSISSGGTDTQYF.